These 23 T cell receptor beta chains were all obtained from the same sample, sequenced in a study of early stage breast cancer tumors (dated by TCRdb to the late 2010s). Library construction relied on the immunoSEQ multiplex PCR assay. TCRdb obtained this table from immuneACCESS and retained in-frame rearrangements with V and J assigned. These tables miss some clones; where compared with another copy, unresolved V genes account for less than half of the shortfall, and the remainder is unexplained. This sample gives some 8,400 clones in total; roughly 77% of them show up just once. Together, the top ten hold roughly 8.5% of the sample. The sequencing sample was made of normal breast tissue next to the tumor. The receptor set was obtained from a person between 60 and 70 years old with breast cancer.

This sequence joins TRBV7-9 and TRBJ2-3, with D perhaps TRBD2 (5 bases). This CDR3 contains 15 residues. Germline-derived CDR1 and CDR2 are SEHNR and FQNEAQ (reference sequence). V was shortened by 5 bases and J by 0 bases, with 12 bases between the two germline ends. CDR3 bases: TGTGCCAGCAGCGGGAGCGGATCGAGCACAGATACGCAGTATTTT. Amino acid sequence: CASSGSGSSTDTQYF.

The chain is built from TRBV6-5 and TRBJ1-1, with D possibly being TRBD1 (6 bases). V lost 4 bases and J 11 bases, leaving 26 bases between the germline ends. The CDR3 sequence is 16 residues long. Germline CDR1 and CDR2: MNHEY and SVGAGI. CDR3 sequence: CASSSLPGTRPAEAFF. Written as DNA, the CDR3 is TGTGCCAGCAGTTCCCTACCCGGGACACGACCCGCGGAGGCTTTCTTT.

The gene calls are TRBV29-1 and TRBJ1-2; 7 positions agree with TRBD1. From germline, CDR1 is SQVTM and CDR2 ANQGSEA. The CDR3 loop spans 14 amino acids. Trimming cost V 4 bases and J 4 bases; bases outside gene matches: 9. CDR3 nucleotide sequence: TGCAGCGTTGGGGAGGGGGCGAAGCGCTATGGCTACACCTTC. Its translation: CSVGEGAKRYGYTF.

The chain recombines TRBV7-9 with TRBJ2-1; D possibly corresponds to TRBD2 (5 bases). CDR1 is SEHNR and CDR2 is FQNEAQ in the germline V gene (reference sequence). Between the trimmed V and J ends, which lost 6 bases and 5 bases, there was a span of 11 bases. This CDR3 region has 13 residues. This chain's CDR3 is CASRSRLNNEQFF. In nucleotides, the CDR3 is TGTGCCAGCAGGTCCAGACTAAACAATGAGCAGTTCTTC.

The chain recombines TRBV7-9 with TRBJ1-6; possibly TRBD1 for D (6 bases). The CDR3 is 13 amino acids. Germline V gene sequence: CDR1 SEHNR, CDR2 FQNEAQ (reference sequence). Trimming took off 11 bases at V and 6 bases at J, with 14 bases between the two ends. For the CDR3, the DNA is TGTGCCTCCCGTGGGGGCGGTAATTCACCCCTCCACTTT. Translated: CASRGGGNSPLHF. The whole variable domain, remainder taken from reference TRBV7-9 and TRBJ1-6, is DTGVSQNPRHKITKRGQNVTFRCDPISEHNRLYWYRQTLGQGPEFLTYFQNEAQLEKSRLLSDRFSAERPKGSFSTLEIQRTEQGDSAMYLCASRGGGNSPLHFGNGTRLTVT.

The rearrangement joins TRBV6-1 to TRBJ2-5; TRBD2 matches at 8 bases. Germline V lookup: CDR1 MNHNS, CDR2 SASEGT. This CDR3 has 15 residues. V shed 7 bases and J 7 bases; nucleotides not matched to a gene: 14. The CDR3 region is CASIHRAVGGGTQYF. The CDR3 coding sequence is TGTGCCAGCATTCACCGGGCCGTCGGGGGGGGGACCCAGTACTTC.

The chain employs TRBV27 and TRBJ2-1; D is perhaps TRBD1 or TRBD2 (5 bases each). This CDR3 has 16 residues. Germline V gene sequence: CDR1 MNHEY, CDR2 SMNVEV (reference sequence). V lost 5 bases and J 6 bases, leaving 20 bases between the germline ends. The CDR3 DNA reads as TGTGCCAGCAGTCTCCTGAGTGGGGGAGCTCTCAATGAGCAGTTCTTC. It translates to CASSLLSGGALNEQFF.

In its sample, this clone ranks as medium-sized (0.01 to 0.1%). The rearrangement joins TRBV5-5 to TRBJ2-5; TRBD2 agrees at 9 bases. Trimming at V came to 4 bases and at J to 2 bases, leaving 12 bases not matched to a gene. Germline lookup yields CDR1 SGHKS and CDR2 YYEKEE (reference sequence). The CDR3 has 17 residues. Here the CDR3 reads CASSHERTSAGQETQYF. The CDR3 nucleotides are TGTGCCAGCAGCCACGAACGGACTAGCGCGGGGCAAGAGACCCAGTACTTC.

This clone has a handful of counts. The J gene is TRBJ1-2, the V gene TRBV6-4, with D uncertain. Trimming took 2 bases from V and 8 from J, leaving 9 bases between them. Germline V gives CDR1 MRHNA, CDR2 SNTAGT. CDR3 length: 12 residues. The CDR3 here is CASSDEGIGYTF. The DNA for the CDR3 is TGTGCCAGCAGTGACGAAGGTATAGGCTACACCTTC.

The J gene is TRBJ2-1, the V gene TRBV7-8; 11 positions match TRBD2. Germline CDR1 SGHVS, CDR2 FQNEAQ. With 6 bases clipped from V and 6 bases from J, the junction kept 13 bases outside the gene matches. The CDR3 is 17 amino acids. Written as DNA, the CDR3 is TGTGCCAGCAGACCTAGACTAGCGGGGATTCGGGGCAATGAGCAGTTCTTC. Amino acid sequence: CASRPRLAGIRGNEQFF.

For the CDR3, the DNA is TGCGCCAGCAGCCAAGTTCGCGGGGCCGGCAATCAGCCCCAGCATTTT. Its translation is CASSQVRGAGNQPQHF. The chain has TRBV4-1 and TRBJ1-5; D is possibly TRBD1 (5 bases). Germline V gives CDR1 MGHRA, CDR2 YSYEKL. The germline V and J ends were trimmed by 1 base and 2 bases, with 12 bases remaining between them. The CDR3 is 16 residues long.

For the CDR3, the DNA is TGCGCCAGCAGCTTTCAGGGGGACCAAGAGACCCAGTACTTC. Its protein product is CASSFQGDQETQYF. The rearrangement uses TRBV5-1 and TRBJ2-5; TRBD1 matches at 7 bases. This CDR3 has 14 residues. Germline values: CDR1 SGHRS, CDR2 YFSETQ. Losses at the gene ends were 2 bases for V and 0 bases for J; bases not matched to a gene: 1.

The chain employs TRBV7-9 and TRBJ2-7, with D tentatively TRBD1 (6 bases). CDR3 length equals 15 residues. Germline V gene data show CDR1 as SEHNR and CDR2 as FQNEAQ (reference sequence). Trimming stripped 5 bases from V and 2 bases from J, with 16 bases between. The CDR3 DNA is TGTGCCAGCAGCCTTGTCGAGGACAGAGCCTACGAGCAGTACTTC. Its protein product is CASSLVEDRAYEQYF.

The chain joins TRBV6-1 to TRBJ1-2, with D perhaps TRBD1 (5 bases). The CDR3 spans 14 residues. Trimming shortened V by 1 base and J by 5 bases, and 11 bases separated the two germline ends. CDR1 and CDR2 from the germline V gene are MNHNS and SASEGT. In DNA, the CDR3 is TGTGCCAGCAGTGAAGGACCGGGACGTTATGGCTACACCTTC. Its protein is CASSEGPGRYGYTF.

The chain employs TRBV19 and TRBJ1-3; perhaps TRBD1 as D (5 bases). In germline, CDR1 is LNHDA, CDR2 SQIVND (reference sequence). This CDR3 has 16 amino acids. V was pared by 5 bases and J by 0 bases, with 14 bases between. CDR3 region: CASSLTSGSSGNTIYF. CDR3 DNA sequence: TGTGCCAGTAGTTTAACCTCAGGGAGCTCTGGAAACACCATATATTTT.

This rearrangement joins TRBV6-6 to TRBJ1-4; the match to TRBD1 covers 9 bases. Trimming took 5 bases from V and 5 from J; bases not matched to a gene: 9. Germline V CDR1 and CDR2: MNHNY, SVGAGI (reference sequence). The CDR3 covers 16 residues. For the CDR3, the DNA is TGTGCCAGCAGTCCGCCCGGGACAGGGAGAAATGAAAAACTGTTTTTT. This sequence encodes CASSPPGTGRNEKLFF.

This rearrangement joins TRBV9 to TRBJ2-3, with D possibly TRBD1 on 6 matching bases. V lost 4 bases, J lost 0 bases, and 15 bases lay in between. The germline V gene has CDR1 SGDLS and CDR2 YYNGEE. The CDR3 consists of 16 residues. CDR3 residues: CASSFLTGLSTDTQYF. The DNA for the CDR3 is TGTGCCAGCAGCTTCCTGACAGGCCTTAGCACAGATACGCAGTATTTT.

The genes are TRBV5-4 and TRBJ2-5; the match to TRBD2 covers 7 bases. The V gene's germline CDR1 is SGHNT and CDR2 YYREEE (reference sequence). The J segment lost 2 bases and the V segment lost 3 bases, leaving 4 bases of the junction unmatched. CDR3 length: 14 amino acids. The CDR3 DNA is TGTGCCAGCAGCTCATGGACTAGACAAGAGACCCAGTACTTC. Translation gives CASSSWTRQETQYF.

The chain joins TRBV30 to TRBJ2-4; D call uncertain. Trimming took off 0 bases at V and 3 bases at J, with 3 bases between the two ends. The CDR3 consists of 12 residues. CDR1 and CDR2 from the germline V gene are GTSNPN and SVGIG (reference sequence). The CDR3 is CAWSVFKNIQYF. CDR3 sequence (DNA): TGTGCCTGGAGTGTTTTCAAAAACATTCAGTACTTC.

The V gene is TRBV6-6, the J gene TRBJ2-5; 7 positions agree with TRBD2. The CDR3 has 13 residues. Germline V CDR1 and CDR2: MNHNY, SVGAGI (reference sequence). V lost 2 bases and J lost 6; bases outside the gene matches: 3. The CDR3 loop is CASSYNGGKTQYF. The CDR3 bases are TGTGCCAGCAGTTACAACGGGGGGAAGACCCAGTACTTC.

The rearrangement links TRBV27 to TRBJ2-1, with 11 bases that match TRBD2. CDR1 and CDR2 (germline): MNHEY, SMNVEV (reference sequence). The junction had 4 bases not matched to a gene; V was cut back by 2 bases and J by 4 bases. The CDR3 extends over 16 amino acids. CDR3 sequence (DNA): TGTGCCAGCAGTTTAAGGGGGACTAGCGGTTACAATGAGCAGTTCTTC. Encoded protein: CASSLRGTSGYNEQFF.

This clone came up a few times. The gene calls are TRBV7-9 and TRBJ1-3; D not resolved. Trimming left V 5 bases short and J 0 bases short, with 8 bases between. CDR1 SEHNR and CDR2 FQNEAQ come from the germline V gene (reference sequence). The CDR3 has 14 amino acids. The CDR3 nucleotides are TGTGCCAGCAGCCTCCGGAGCTCTGGAAACACCATATATTTT. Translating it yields CASSLRSSGNTIYF.

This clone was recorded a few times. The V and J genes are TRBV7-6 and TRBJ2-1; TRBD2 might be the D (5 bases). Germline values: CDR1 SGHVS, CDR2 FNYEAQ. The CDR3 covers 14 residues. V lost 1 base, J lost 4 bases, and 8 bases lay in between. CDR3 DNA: TGTGCCAGCAGCTTAGTCGGGATTTACAATGAGCAGTTCTTC. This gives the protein CASSLVGIYNEQFF.